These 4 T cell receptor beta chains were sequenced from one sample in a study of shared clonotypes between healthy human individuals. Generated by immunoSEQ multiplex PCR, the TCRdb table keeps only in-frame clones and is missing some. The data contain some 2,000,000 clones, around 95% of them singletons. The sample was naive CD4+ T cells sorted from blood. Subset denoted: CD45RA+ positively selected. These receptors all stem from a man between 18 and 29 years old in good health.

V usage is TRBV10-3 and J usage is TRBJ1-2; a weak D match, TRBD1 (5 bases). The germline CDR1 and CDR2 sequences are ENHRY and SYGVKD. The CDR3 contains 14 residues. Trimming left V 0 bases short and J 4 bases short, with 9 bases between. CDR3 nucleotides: TGTGCCATCAGTGAGTCGGGGGAAATCTATGGCTACACCTTC. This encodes CAISESGEIYGYTF.

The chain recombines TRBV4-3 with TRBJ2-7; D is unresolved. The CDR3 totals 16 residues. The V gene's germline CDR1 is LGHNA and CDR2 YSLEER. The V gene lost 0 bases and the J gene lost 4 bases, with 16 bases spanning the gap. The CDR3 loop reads CASSQEVTSRWYEQYF. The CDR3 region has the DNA TGCGCCAGCAGCCAAGAAGTGACGTCACGGTGGTACGAGCAGTACTTC.

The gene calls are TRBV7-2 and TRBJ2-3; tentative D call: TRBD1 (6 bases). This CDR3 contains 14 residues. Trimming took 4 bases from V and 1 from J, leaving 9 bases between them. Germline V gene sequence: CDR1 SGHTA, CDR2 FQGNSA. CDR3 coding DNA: TGTGCCAGCAGCTGGGACATTGGCACAGATACGCAGTATTTT. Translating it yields CASSWDIGTDTQYF.

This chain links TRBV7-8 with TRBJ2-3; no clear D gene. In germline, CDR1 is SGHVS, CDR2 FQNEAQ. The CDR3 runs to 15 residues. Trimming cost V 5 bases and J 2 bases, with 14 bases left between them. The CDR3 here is CASSLLNYLTDTQYF. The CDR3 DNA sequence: TGTGCCAGCAGCCTTCTGAACTACCTCACAGATACGCAGTATTTT.